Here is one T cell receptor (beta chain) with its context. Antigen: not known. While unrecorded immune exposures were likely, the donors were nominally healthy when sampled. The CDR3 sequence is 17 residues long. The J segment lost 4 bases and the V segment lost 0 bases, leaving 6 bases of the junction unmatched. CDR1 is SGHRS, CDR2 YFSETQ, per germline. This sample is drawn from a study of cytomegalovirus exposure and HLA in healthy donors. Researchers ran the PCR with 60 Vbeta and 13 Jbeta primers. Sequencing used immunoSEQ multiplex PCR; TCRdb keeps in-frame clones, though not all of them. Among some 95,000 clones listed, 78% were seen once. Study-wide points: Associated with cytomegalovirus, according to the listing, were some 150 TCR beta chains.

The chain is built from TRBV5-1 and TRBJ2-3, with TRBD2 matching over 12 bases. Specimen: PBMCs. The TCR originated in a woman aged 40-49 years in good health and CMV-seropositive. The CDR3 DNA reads TGCGCCAGCAGCTTGGGACTAGCGGGAGTAGTTTCAGATACGCAGTATTTT. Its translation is CASSLGLAGVVSDTQYF.